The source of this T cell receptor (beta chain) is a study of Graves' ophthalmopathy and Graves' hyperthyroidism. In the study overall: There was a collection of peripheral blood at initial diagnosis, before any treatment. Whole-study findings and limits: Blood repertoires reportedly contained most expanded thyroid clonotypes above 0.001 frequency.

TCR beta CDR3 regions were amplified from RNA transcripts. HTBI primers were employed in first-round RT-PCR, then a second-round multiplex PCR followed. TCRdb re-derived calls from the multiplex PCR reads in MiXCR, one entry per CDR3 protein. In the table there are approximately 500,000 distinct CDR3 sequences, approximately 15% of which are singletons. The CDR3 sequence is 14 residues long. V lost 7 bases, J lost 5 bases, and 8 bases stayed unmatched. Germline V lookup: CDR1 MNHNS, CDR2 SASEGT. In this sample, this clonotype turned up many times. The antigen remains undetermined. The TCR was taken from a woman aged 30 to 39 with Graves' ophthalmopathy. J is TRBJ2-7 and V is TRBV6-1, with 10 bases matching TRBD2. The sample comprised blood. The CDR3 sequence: CASTRLAGDHEQYF. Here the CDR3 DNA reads TGTGCCAGCACGAGGCTAGCGGGGGATCACGAGCAGTACTTC.